Following are 8 T cell receptor beta chains from one sample sequenced in a study of blood T cell repertoires in COVID-19. This table comes from immunoSEQ multiplex PCR, and its TCRdb copy is limited to in-frame clones, with some not included. There are about 220,000 clones in the sample; 85% occur only once, and about 2.5% lies in the top ten. The sample consisted of peripheral blood. The receptors shown here come from a woman between 65 and 79 years old with COVID-19, enrolled during active disease.

The rearrangement links TRBV21-1 to TRBJ1-6; no DNA check was done on the table's D call, TRBD1. TRBV21-1 represents a pseudogene. This CDR3 is 16 amino acids long. CDR3 loop: CASSKWGGQGNSPLHF. CDR3 nucleotides: TGTGCCAGCAGCAAATGGGGTGGACAGGGAAATTCACCCCTCCACTTT.

Only a few counts were recorded for this clone. This same CDR3 is encoded by further DNA sequences in the sample. The V and J genes are TRBV3-1 (or the pseudogene TRBV3-2) and TRBJ1-2; D not resolved. V was clipped by 1 base and J by 2 bases, with 8 bases between them. Germline V gives CDR1 LGHDT, CDR2 YNNKEL (reference sequence). CDR3 length: 14 residues. The CDR3 spells CASSQGQANYGYTF. The CDR3 bases are TGTGCCAGCAGCCAAGGCCAGGCGAACTATGGCTACACCTTC.

The chain joins TRBV28 to TRBJ2-1, with 8 bases aligning to TRBD2. The V gene end was trimmed by 4 bases and the J gene end by 8 bases; junction bases not matched to a gene: 13. The CDR3 totals 16 residues. Germline V gene lookup returns CDR1 MDHEN and CDR2 SYDVKM. Written as DNA, the CDR3 is TGTGCCAGCAGTTCTGATCCAGCGGGGGTCCTCGATGAGCAGTTCTTC. It encodes CASSSDPAGVLDEQFF.

The chain has TRBV25-1 and TRBJ2-3, with D uncertain. The germline V gene encodes CDR1 MGHDK and CDR2 SYGVNS. The CDR3 loop spans 16 amino acids. Trimming left V 6 bases short and J 1 base short, with 17 bases between. The CDR3 nucleotides read TGTGCCAGCAGAAGCTTAGAAGGAAGCGGCACAGATACGCAGTATTTT. This encodes CASRSLEGSGTDTQYF.

The rearrangement uses TRBV5-4 and TRBJ1-5; 10 positions agree with TRBD1. Trimming cost V 4 bases and J 7 bases; bases outside gene matches: 2. CDR3 size: 13 residues. The germline gives CDR1 SGHNT, CDR2 YYREEE (reference sequence). CDR3 DNA sequence: TGTGCCAGCAGCCGGGACAGGGGACAGCCCCAGCATTTT. It codes for CASSRDRGQPQHF.

CDR3 sequence reads: CASSQDLSSEAQYF. The CDR3 DNA is TGTGCCAGCAGCCAAGATCTGTCTAGCGAAGCCCAGTACTTC. The gene calls are TRBV3-1 (or the pseudogene TRBV3-2) and TRBJ2-5; the D gene is possibly TRBD2 (6 bases). The germline CDR1 and CDR2 sequences are LGHDT and YNNKEL (reference sequence). The CDR3 loop spans 14 amino acids. V was shortened by 0 bases and J by 9 bases, with 14 bases between the two germline ends.

The V gene is TRBV4-3, the J gene TRBJ2-6; the match to TRBD1 covers 7 bases. The CDR3 length is 18 residues. The germline gives CDR1 LGHNA, CDR2 YSLEER. Trimming at V came to 3 bases and at J to 0 bases, leaving 8 bases not matched to a gene. The CDR3: CASSHRTGPSSGANVLTF. In DNA form, the CDR3 reads TGCGCCAGCAGCCATAGGACAGGCCCAAGCTCTGGGGCCAACGTCCTGACTTTC.

The table lists this clone with a count of one. J is TRBJ1-1 and V is TRBV2, with TRBD1 identical over 8 bases. The CDR3 runs to 16 residues. Germline V gene lookup returns CDR1 SNHLY and CDR2 FYNNEI. V dropped 6 bases and J dropped 1; count of bases not matched to a gene: 10. The CDR3 here is CASSADRGVRNTEAFF. The CDR3 nucleotides are TGTGCCAGCAGCGCAGACAGGGGAGTACGGAACACTGAAGCTTTCTTT.